This T cell receptor (beta chain) was sequenced during a study of blood T cell repertoires in COVID-19. Data came from immunoSEQ multiplex PCR; TCRdb stores just in-frame clones and leaves some out. The sample comprises about 240,000 clones, around four fifths of which are singletons, and about 4.8% rests with the top ten. Trimming took off 2 bases at V and 0 bases at J, with 7 bases between the two ends. The CDR3 runs 14 residues. Germline V gene sequence: CDR1 LNHDA, CDR2 SQIVND (reference sequence). Source material: peripheral blood. This sequence originates from a woman aged 70 to 79 with acute or convalescent COVID-19. The rearrangement joins TRBV19 to TRBJ1-2, with D unresolved. CDR3 in DNA: TGTGCCAGTAGTATAATAGAAGCTAACTATGGCTACACCTTC. Residues: CASSIIEANYGYTF.